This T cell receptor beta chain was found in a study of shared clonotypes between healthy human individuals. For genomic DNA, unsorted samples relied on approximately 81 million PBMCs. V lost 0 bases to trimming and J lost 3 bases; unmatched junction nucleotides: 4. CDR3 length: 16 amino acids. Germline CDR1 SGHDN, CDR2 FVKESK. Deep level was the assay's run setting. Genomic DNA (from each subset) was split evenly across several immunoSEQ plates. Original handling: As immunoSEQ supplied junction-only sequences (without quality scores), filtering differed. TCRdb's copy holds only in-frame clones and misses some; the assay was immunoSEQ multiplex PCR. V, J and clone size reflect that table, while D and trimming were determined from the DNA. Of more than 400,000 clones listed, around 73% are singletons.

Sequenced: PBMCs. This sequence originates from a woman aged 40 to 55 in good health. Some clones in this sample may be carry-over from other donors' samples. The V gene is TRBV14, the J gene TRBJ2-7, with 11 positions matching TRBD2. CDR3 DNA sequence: TGTGCCAGCAGCCAAGATGGTGGGACTAGCGGCTACGAGCAGTACTTC. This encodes CASSQDGGTSGYEQYF. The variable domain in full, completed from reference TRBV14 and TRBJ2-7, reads EAGVTQFPSHSVIEKGQTVTLRCDPISGHDNLYWYRRVMGKEIKFLLHFVKESKQDESGMPNNRFLAERTGGTYSTLKVQPAELEDSGVYFCASSQDGGTSGYEQYFGPGTRLTVT.